The entry below describes one T cell receptor beta chain. This table comes from immunoSEQ multiplex PCR, and its TCRdb copy is limited to in-frame clones, with some not included. Of tens of thousands of clones listed, approximately 91% are singletons. The CDR3 contains 17 residues. The junction had 18 bases not matched to a gene; V was cut back by 10 bases and J by 6 bases. The V gene's germline CDR1 is MNHEY and CDR2 SMNVEV (reference sequence). This sample is part of a study of OX40 agonist ivuxolimab in advanced cancers. The sequenced sample was CD4+ or CD8+ T cells sorted from blood, obtained in a trial of the OX40 agonist ivuxolimab. This clonotype was sampled from an adult with an advanced solid tumor such as melanoma, head and neck, liver or kidney cancer. The chain carries TRBV27 and TRBJ2-1; 10 bases line up with TRBD1. CDR3 sequence: CATSTGGFEVVFNEQFF. The CDR3 DNA is TGTGCCACTTCGACAGGGGGCTTCGAAGTCGTGTTCAATGAGCAGTTCTTC.